These 19 T cell receptor beta chains were all obtained from the same sample, sequenced in a study of CD8+CD57+ T cells in acquired aplastic anemia. The patients chosen for sequencing had shown expansion of CD8+CD57+ cells (detected by flow cytometry). The study profiled TCR beta VDJ and CDR3 using genomic DNA as template. TCRdb re-called the reads through MiXCR, storing one row per CDR3 protein. The sample has about 160,000 distinct CDR3 sequences, 45% to 55% seen once. The sequenced sample consisted of sorted CD4+, CD8+, or CD8+CD57+ T cells (not recorded which) from PBMCs. The receptors stem from a human donor with aplastic anemia.

The chain combines TRBV19 with TRBJ2-2; D is perhaps TRBD1 (6 bases). Per germline, CDR1 LNHDA and CDR2 SQIVND (reference sequence). Trimming took 8 bases from V and 8 from J, leaving 12 bases between them. This CDR3 comprises 12 residues. CDR3 DNA sequence: TGTGCCAGTCACCCCGGGACAGGGGAGCTGTTTTTT. Translation gives CASHPGTGELFF. The variable domain in full, completed from reference TRBV19 and TRBJ2-2, reads DGGITQSPKYLFRKEGQNVTLSCEQNLNHDAMYWYRQDPGQGLRLIYYSQIVNDFQKGDIAEGYSVSREKKESFPLTVTSAQKNPTAFYLCASHPGTGELFFGEGSRLTVL.

In this sample, this clonotype turned up many times. CDR3 nucleotides: TGTGCCAGCAGCCGAAGGGCCGCTAACTATGGCTACACCTTC. This codes for CASSRRAANYGYTF. This chain uses TRBV5-6 with TRBJ1-2; no firm D call. Trimming took off 4 bases at V and 0 bases at J, with 10 bases between the two ends. This CDR3 region has 14 residues. CDR1 and CDR2 from the germline V gene are SGHDT and YYEEEE.

This clonotype was observed many times. The rearrangement uses TRBV6-1 and TRBJ1-4, with D uncertain. CDR1 and CDR2 from the germline V gene are MNHNS and SASEGT. The CDR3 is 15 amino acids. Trimming took off 4 bases at V and 1 base at J, with 10 bases between the two ends. This CDR3 reads CASSAHRGTNEKLFF. The CDR3 DNA follows: TGTGCCAGCAGTGCCCACCGGGGAACTAATGAAAAACTGTTTTTT.

V and J are TRBV5-4 and TRBJ2-3; 8 bases are shared with TRBD1. The J segment lost 8 bases and the V segment lost 0 bases, leaving 8 bases of the junction unmatched. Germline values: CDR1 SGHNT, CDR2 YYREEE (reference sequence). The CDR3 spans 15 residues. In DNA, the CDR3 is TGTGCCAGCAGCTTGGTTCAGGGGGCGCGGGGTACGCAGTATTTT. Translating gives CASSLVQGARGTQYF.

At least ten counts were recorded for this clonotype. The CDR3 region is CASSLGGPNTGELFF. DNA for the CDR3: TGTGCCAGCAGCTTAGGCGGGCCGAACACCGGGGAGCTGTTTTTT. The V gene is TRBV7-3, the J gene TRBJ2-2; possible D gene TRBD2, 5 bases. The CDR3 is 15 residues long. V was pared by 2 bases and J by 0 bases, with 7 bases between. Germline values: CDR1 SGHTA, CDR2 FQGTGA.

V gene TRBV7-9 combines with J gene TRBJ2-7, with 10 positions matching TRBD1. Germline CDR1 reads SEHNR; CDR2 reads FQNEAQ (reference sequence). The length of the CDR3 is 14 residues. The V segment lost 6 bases and the J segment 6 bases; nucleotides outside the gene matches: 8. CDR3 loop: CASRQVGQGSEQYF. The DNA for the CDR3 is TGTGCCAGCAGACAAGTGGGACAGGGGTCCGAGCAGTACTTC.

This clonotype showed up just once. The chain is built from TRBV24-1 and TRBJ2-7, with a tentative D call TRBD1 (5 bases). Germline values: CDR1 KGHDR, CDR2 SFDVKD. CDR3 length equals 14 residues. Trimming pared 3 bases from V and 5 bases from J, leaving 13 bases between. CDR3 residues: CATSDTGRIHEQYF. The CDR3 DNA is TGTGCCACCAGTGATACAGGACGGATCCACGAGCAGTACTTC.

The V and J genes are TRBV5-1 and TRBJ2-3, with TRBD2 as a possible D gene (6 bases). Germline V lookup: CDR1 SGHRS, CDR2 YFSETQ. The CDR3 extends over 15 amino acids. Trimming shortened V by 5 bases and J by 4 bases, and 17 bases separated the two germline ends. This CDR3 is CASRSRGSGADTQYF. The CDR3 DNA sequence: TGCGCCAGCAGGAGTAGGGGATCGGGAGCAGATACGCAGTATTTT.

The chain has TRBV24-1 and TRBJ2-2, with D unclear. This CDR3 comprises 13 residues. CDR1 and CDR2 from the germline V gene are KGHDR and SFDVKD. With 5 bases removed from V and 6 bases from J, the gap between germline ends came to 9 bases. CDR3 in amino acids: CATSGPGSGELFF. The CDR3 DNA reads as TGTGCCACCAGTGGCCCTGGGTCCGGGGAGCTGTTTTTT.

This clonotype was seen at least ten times. This chain joins TRBV19 and TRBJ2-7; 7 bases are a match to TRBD1. Germline CDR1 LNHDA, CDR2 SQIVND (reference sequence). V lost 9 bases, J lost 3 bases, and 8 bases stayed unmatched. The CDR3 loop spans 13 amino acids. The CDR3 loop reads CASSLRTGYEQYF. CDR3 coding DNA: TGTGCCAGCAGCTTAAGGACAGGCTACGAGCAGTACTTC. The full variable domain, its missing parts supplied by reference TRBV19 and TRBJ2-7, is DGGITQSPKYLFRKEGQNVTLSCEQNLNHDAMYWYRQDPGQGLRLIYYSQIVNDFQKGDIAEGYSVSREKKESFPLTVTSAQKNPTAFYLCASSLRTGYEQYFGPGTRLTVT.

This clonotype was detected many times. The chain carries TRBV9 and TRBJ1-2, with 11 bases fitting TRBD1. The V gene end was trimmed by 3 bases and the J gene end by 6 bases; junction bases not matched to a gene: 10. Per the germline V gene, CDR1 is SGDLS and CDR2 is YYNGEE. CDR3 size: 16 residues. The DNA of the CDR3 is TGTGCCAGCAGCGGTGCCGGGACAGGGGGGGCCAATGGCTACACCTTC. It translates to CASSGAGTGGANGYTF.

DNA of the CDR3: TGCGCCAGCAGTGAGTCAAGCTATCGTGCCGATACGCAGTATTTT. Protein product: CASSESSYRADTQYF. The chain is built from TRBV10-2 and TRBJ2-3; D not resolved. The germline V gene encodes CDR1 WSHSY and CDR2 SAAADI. The CDR3 totals 15 residues. V lost 0 bases and J lost 6, with 13 bases in between.

With regard to this clonotype: This may be a read error: a much more frequent sequence differs by one nucleotide. CDR3 nucleotide sequence: TGTGCCAGCAGTTCTTCCGGGAGGTCAAACGTGGAGCAGTACTTC. Protein product: CASSSSGRSNVEQYF. The gene calls are TRBV27 and TRBJ2-7; TRBD2 aligns across 7 bases. V was clipped by 4 bases and J by 7 bases; unmatched bases: 13. CDR3 length: 15 amino acids. Germline V gene sequence: CDR1 MNHEY, CDR2 SMNVEV (reference sequence).

This clonotype was observed a single time. The CDR3 region has the DNA TGTGCCAGCAGCTCCGCCGATGGGGTCTGGAGAGATCAGCCCCAGCATTTT. It translates to CASSSADGVWRDQPQHF. The chain uses TRBV7-8 and TRBJ1-5, with D unresolved. The CDR3 length is 17 residues. V gave up 4 bases and J gave up 5 bases, with 21 bases separating them. CDR1 and CDR2 (germline): SGHVS, FQNEAQ.

This clonotype was observed a handful of times. The chain joins TRBV11-1 to TRBJ1-1; D is undetermined. The CDR3 spans 13 residues. The V and J ends lost 2 bases and 11 bases respectively, with 15 bases between them. Germline CDR1 reads SGHAT; CDR2 reads FQDESV (reference sequence). CDR3 coding DNA: TGTGCCAGCAGCTTATTAAAGCGGTCTGGGGCTTTCTTT. This codes for CASSLLKRSGAFF.

In its sample, this clonotype was seen once. The chain joins TRBV7-3 to TRBJ2-5, with no clear D. Germline V gene data show CDR1 as SGHTA and CDR2 as FQGTGA. The CDR3 sequence is 13 residues long. V was trimmed by 1 base and J by 5 bases, leaving 8 bases between them. CDR3 region: CASSLIVGETQYF. CDR3 DNA: TGTGCCAGCAGCTTAATAGTAGGGGAGACCCAGTACTTC.

With respect to this clonotype: This clone may be a read error of a much larger clone one base away. This chain joins TRBV12-3 or TRBV12-4 and TRBJ2-1; D unresolved. This CDR3 has 12 residues. The CDR3 sequence: CASSFSYSEQFF. CDR3 nucleotide sequence: TGTGCCAGCAGTTTTTCATACAGTGAGCAGTTCTTC.

The V call is TRBV6-2 or TRBV6-3, the J call TRBJ1-1; D is undetermined. The CDR3 contains 14 residues. CDR1 MNHEY and CDR2 SVGEGT come from the germline V gene. The V gene lost 0 bases and the J gene lost 3 bases, with 8 bases spanning the gap. The CDR3: CASSYSASYTEAFF. For the CDR3, the DNA is TGTGCCAGCAGTTACTCAGCCAGCTACACTGAAGCTTTCTTT.

This clonotype has at least ten counts. The chain links TRBV19 to TRBJ2-7, with D possibly TRBD2 on 6 matching bases. The CDR3 runs 14 residues. Germline V gene lookup returns CDR1 LNHDA and CDR2 SQIVND (reference sequence). V gave up 5 bases and J gave up 6 bases, with 17 bases separating them. As DNA, the CDR3 is TGTGCCAGTAGTCTTGGGACTTACTCGGCCGAGCAGTACTTC. This sequence encodes CASSLGTYSAEQYF.